Shown below are 14 T cell receptor beta chains from a single sample sequenced in a study of blood T cell repertoires in COVID-19 (dated by TCRdb to 2018 to 2021). Libraries were built with the immunoSEQ multiplex PCR assay. Sourced from immuneACCESS, this table was stored by TCRdb with only in-frame sequences that have V and J called. A share of the clones is absent; for the studies checked, an unresolved V gene accounts for under half, and the remainder has no known explanation. Across this sample there are 400,000 to 450,000 clones, with about 90% seen only once. Under 0.7% of the sample lies in the top ten. Sequencing used PBMCs or T cells enriched from blood (not recorded which). The receptors derive from a man between 18 and 35 years old who had recovered from COVID-19.

The J gene is TRBJ2-5, the V gene TRBV3-1 (or the pseudogene TRBV3-2); 12 positions agree with TRBD2. Per germline, CDR1 LGHDT and CDR2 YNNKEL (reference sequence). V was pared by 5 bases and J by 5 bases, with 0 bases of the junction left unmatched. The CDR3 loop spans 13 amino acids. CDR3 DNA: TGTGCCAGCAGCGGGACTAGCGGGGAGACCCAGTACTTC. Translating it yields CASSGTSGETQYF.

This chain uses TRBV5-1 with TRBJ1-1; unclear D gene. The CDR3 has 14 residues. V was clipped by 0 bases and J by 0 bases, with 6 bases between them. Germline CDR1 is SGHRS and CDR2 is YFSETQ. The CDR3 loop reads CASSLDTLNTEAFF. The CDR3 nucleotides are TGCGCCAGCAGCTTGGACACCTTGAACACTGAAGCTTTCTTT. Variable domain in full (rest from reference TRBV5-1 and TRBJ1-1): KAGVTQTPRYLIKTRGQQVTLSCSPISGHRSVSWYQQTPGQGLQFLFEYFSETQRNKGNFPGRFSGRQFSNSRSEMNVSTLELGDSALYLCASSLDTLNTEAFFGQGTRLTVV.

This chain links TRBV9 with TRBJ1-1; D gene ambiguous. Germline CDR1 SGDLS, CDR2 YYNGEE. The CDR3 totals 14 residues. V lost 4 bases and J 4 bases, leaving 14 bases between the germline ends. DNA of the CDR3: TGTGCCAGCAGCCGACGGGGTGTGACCACTGAAGCTTTCTTT. Protein product: CASSRRGVTTEAFF.

The gene calls are TRBV11-3 and TRBJ2-5; 8 nucleotides line up with TRBD1. The CDR3 totals 15 residues. The germline gives CDR1 SGHNT, CDR2 YENEEA. Losses at the gene ends were 5 bases for V and 2 bases for J; bases not matched to a gene: 7. The CDR3, as DNA: TGTGCCAGCAGCCCAGGGACAGGAGTTCAAGAGACCCAGTACTTC. Translated, it gives CASSPGTGVQETQYF.

As concerns this clone: One end of the junction does not line up with germline, which may come from a read error. The chain links TRBV5-1 to TRBJ2-2, with 7 nucleotides matching TRBD1. The CDR3 runs to 15 residues. Germline V lookup: CDR1 SGHRS, CDR2 YFSETQ. The CDR3 region has the DNA TGCGCCAGCAGCTCGGACAGGCCGAACACCTGGGAGCTGTTTTTT. The encoded protein is CASSSDRPNTWELFF.

This clone was counted a single time. The V and J genes are TRBV11-2 and TRBJ1-6, with 7 bases lining up with TRBD1. J lost 7 bases, V lost 1 base, and 4 bases had no gene match. The CDR3 spans 15 residues. CDR1 and CDR2 from the germline V gene are SGHAT and FQNNGV. The CDR3 DNA reads TGTGCCAGCAGCTTAGGGACAGGAAGGAATTCACCCCTCCACTTT. Protein: CASSLGTGRNSPLHF.

The chain joins TRBV19 to TRBJ1-1; D gene ambiguous. The germline V gene encodes CDR1 LNHDA and CDR2 SQIVND (reference sequence). This CDR3 has 14 amino acids. Trimming pared 5 bases from V and 6 bases from J, leaving 16 bases between. The CDR3 reads CASSLLGGRAEAFF. The CDR3 nucleotides read TGTGCCAGTAGTCTCTTGGGAGGGAGGGCTGAAGCTTTCTTT.

The chain is built from TRBV2 and TRBJ1-1; perhaps TRBD1 as D (5 bases). V lost 3 bases, J lost 1 base, and 12 bases lay in between. The germline V gene encodes CDR1 SNHLY and CDR2 FYNNEI. CDR3 size: 15 residues. The CDR3 bases are TGTGCCAGCAGTGACAGGAGGGGAACGAACACTGAAGCTTTCTTT. This sequence encodes CASSDRRGTNTEAFF.

The V and J genes are TRBV18 and TRBJ1-5, with TRBD1 identical over 10 bases. Germline V gives CDR1 KGHSH, CDR2 LQKENI. The CDR3 has 17 residues. V lost 4 bases to trimming and J lost 3 bases; unmatched junction nucleotides: 9. The CDR3 region has the DNA TGTGCCAGCTCACTTTCCGGGACAGGGGCGACCAATCAGCCCCAGCATTTT. Encoded protein: CASSLSGTGATNQPQHF.

The chain is built from TRBV9 and TRBJ2-5, with D possibly TRBD2 on 6 matching bases. The CDR3 has 15 residues. V was trimmed by 4 bases and J by 5 bases, leaving 18 bases between them. Germline loops: CDR1 SGDLS, CDR2 YYNGEE. The CDR3 DNA sequence: TGTGCCAGCAGCAGAGCGCCCACTAGCTCGGAGACCCAGTACTTC. This sequence encodes CASSRAPTSSETQYF.

J is TRBJ1-4 and V is TRBV7-9; D remains unclear. Trimming stripped 11 bases from V and 1 base from J, with 11 bases between. CDR3 length: 13 amino acids. Germline V gives CDR1 SEHNR, CDR2 FQNEAQ (reference sequence). The CDR3 loop is CAEAVGTNEKLFF. The CDR3 coding sequence is TGTGCCGAGGCAGTAGGAACTAATGAAAAACTGTTTTTT.

This clone was seen only once. V usage is TRBV10-3 and J usage is TRBJ2-7, with a possible D match to TRBD1 (5 bases). Germline lookup yields CDR1 ENHRY and CDR2 SYGVKD. The germline V and J ends were trimmed by 6 bases and 9 bases, with 24 bases remaining between them. The CDR3 has 15 residues. This chain's CDR3 is CAIRATATKTERQYF. The CDR3 DNA follows: TGTGCCATCAGGGCGACAGCGACCAAAACCGAACGGCAGTACTTC.

The chain uses TRBV7-9 and TRBJ2-5; D possibly corresponds to TRBD2 (6 bases). The CDR3 contains 15 residues. The V gene lost 2 bases and the J gene lost 5 bases, with 15 bases spanning the gap. Germline V CDR1 and CDR2: SEHNR, FQNEAQ (reference sequence). CDR3 coding DNA: TGTGCCAGCAGCTTAAGGAGGGTTGAGGGGGAGACCCAGTACTTC. Translated, it gives CASSLRRVEGETQYF. The full variable domain, completed using reference TRBV7-9 and TRBJ2-5, is DTGVSQNPRHKITKRGQNVTFRCDPISEHNRLYWYRQTLGQGPEFLTYFQNEAQLEKSRLLSDRFSAERPKGSFSTLEIQRTEQGDSAMYLCASSLRRVEGETQYFGPGTRLLVL.

The rearrangement joins TRBV7-9 to TRBJ2-3, with 9 positions matching TRBD2. This CDR3 comprises 15 residues. Trimming at V came to 5 bases and at J to 3 bases, leaving 6 bases not matched to a gene. CDR1 SEHNR and CDR2 FQNEAQ come from the germline V gene (reference sequence). CDR3 DNA sequence: TGTGCCAGCAGCCTCGGGAGCGGGAGGACAGATACGCAGTATTTT. Its translation is CASSLGSGRTDTQYF.